This T cell receptor (beta chain) is drawn from a study of blood T cells in healthy people across ages. Study findings and constraints: Naive CD4+ cells and diversity were both higher in long-lived donors than in aged donors.

In its sample, this clonotype was seen a few times. Its antigen is as yet unknown. Germline V gene sequence: CDR1 SGHTA, CDR2 FQGNSA. CDR3 length equals 14 residues. V lost 7 bases and J lost 5, with 16 bases in between. A second PCR, run for roughly 7 to 12 cycles, used a sample-barcoded 5' primer plus a J-beta primer mix. Each cDNA molecule was tagged by a template-switch adaptor with 12 random nucleotides. TCRdb re-analysed the 5' RACE reads in MiXCR, keeping a single row per CDR3 protein. Of hundreds of thousands of distinct CDR3 sequences in the sample, around two fifths were seen once. This sequence joins TRBV7-2 and TRBJ2-3, with a weak D call TRBD2 (7 bases). The clonotype was recovered from a man aged 60 to 69 in good health. Material for sequencing was blood. CDR3 in DNA: TGTGCCAGCAACATGGGGGGGGCGTTAGATACGCAGTATTTT. Residues: CASNMGGALDTQYF. Complete variable domain (other parts from reference TRBV7-2 and TRBJ2-3): GAGVSQSPSNKVTEKGKDVELRCDPISGHTALYWYRQSLGQGLEFLIYFQGNSAPDKSGLPSDRFSAERTGGSVSTLTIQRTQQEDSAVYLCASNMGGALDTQYFGPGTRLTVL.